The present T cell receptor beta chain was sequenced within a study of blood T cells in healthy people across ages (dated by TCRdb to the mid-2010s). About the investigation overall: In model experiments, template switching captured roughly one uniquely barcoded TCR beta cDNA molecule for every two T cells. To track age-related changes in TCR beta repertoire diversity, the study relied on deep sequencing normalized with unique cDNA molecular identifiers. Donors were grouped into four age groups: young (average roughly 16 years), middle-aged (about 38), aged (around 56) and long-lived (about 90). Donors of different ages were randomly distributed across sequencing lanes to avoid experimental bias. For two donors (one aged 18 to 30 and one aged 80 or older), the study analyzed two additional independent replicas of 1 million unique cDNA reads from the same blood draw. The study at large found these results: Because profiling used bulk unsorted PBMCs, naive and antigen-experienced compartments could not be compared conclusively. Because donor CMV infection status was unknown, age-related changes in expanded clonotypes were potentially confounded. Compared with the aged group, the long-lived group had more naive CD4+ T cells, fewer expanded clones and increased TCR diversity, suggesting age selection. As age increased, observed TCR beta diversity per million T cells dropped in a roughly linear way, and a significant reduction was already evident by age 40. Estimates of total diversity from one million sequenced T cells were regarded as lower bounds and underestimates. Observed TCR beta diversity correlated strongly with the percentage of naive T cells measured by flow cytometry.

The CDR3 holds 13 amino acids from the cysteine to the phenylalanine. The read is trimmed to its CDR3 DNA, 39 bases read in frame from base 1. V is pruned by 4 bases and J by 5 bases, leaving 6 bases of the junction without a gene match. CDR1 and CDR2 are drawn from the germline V gene (reference sequence): DFQATT, SNEGSKA. Library preparation was by 5' RACE. These reads were obtained on an Illumina HiSeq 2500. The second PCR ran for roughly 7 to 11 cycles and used a J-beta primer mix along with a sample-barcoded 5' primer. A template-switch 5' adaptor carrying 12 random nucleotides introduced a unique molecular identifier onto each TCR beta cDNA molecule. At least 3 million CDR3-containing paired-end reads were obtained from each sample. First-strand cDNA synthesis was performed from all RNA using the Mint cDNA synthesis kit, with priming by a TRBC-specific oligonucleotide. Following uracil-DNA glycosylase treatment, all cDNA underwent a first 18-cycle PCR with the universal primers M1SS and BC2_uni_R. The authors' pipeline ran thus. Each sample was normalized by randomly selecting 1 million high-quality reads, each carrying a distinct molecular identifier. Instead of being binned into consensus sequences, reads with shared molecular identifiers were discarded. MiTCR, with a Q25 quality threshold and the strictest error-elimination algorithm, was used for CDR3 identification, clonotype clustering and error correction. A nonparametric unseen species model with Euler transformation was used to estimate lower-bound total TCR beta diversity. The public sequencing data were trimmed at Q25 with fastp and processed into clonotypes with MiXCR by TCRdb, which kept only in-frame beta chains. A single entry per CDR3 protein holds the most common genes and DNA from its merged rows. These V and J calls are TCRdb output, not the study's own analysis. For this sample the table gives over 600,000 distinct CDR3 sequences, of which roughly 41% were detected only once. 30% of the sample goes to the ten largest clones.

A word on this clonotype: Its binding antigen is unknown. No base-level quality is on record; no much larger clone is a single base apart.

The donors were around 39 Caucasian individuals from Russia, aged about 6 to 95 years, who were systemically healthy. Each donor gave 8 to 10 milliliters of peripheral blood, collected into EDTA-treated Vacutainer tubes. PBMCs were isolated by Ficoll-Paque density-gradient centrifugation, with at least 6 million obtained per sample. Trizol reagent was used to extract total RNA from PBMCs, with at least 5.5 micrograms per sample. For every donor, flow cytometry on a PBMC aliquot measured the percentage of naive CD45RAhigh/CD27high T cells. The sample comprised blood. This TCR derives from a man aged 80 or over in good health. This sequence uses TRBV20-1 and TRBJ2-7; 9 bases in the junction line up with TRBD1. The sequenced DNA is TGCAGTGCTAATGGGGACAGGGAACACGAGCAGTACTTC. The translation is CSANGDREHEQYF.